Following are 28 T cell receptor beta chains from one sample sequenced in a study of regulatory dendritic cells for organ transplantation (dated by TCRdb to the late 2010s). The library was produced with the immunoSEQ multiplex PCR assay. The table comes from immuneACCESS by way of TCRdb, which keeps in-frame sequences with V and J called. Part of the clones is missing from these tables; in studies checked, under half for an unresolved V gene and the rest for unknown reasons. This sample is represented by around 11,000 clones; roughly two thirds of them were singletons. Around 0.55% of the sample is held by the ten biggest clonotypes. Sorted T cell subsets were CFSE-labeled and co-cultured for approximately 5 days with allogeneic regulatory or mature dendritic cells at a 1:10 DC:T ratio. These TCRs are of unknown antigen specificity. The specimen sequenced was naive CD4+ T cells from blood cultured with dendritic cells. The cell subset or site label for this specimen denotes: CD45RA+ naive T cells. The receptors were gathered from a human donor in good health.

This chain uses TRBV5-1 with TRBJ2-2, with 14 nucleotides matching TRBD2. This CDR3 has 17 amino acids. The germline gives CDR1 SGHRS, CDR2 YFSETQ. V lost 3 bases and J lost 5; bases outside the gene matches: 6. The CDR3 protein is CASSSGLAGGGTGELFF. The CDR3 DNA is TGCGCCAGCAGCTCTGGACTAGCGGGGGGCGGAACCGGGGAGCTGTTTTTT.

The V and J genes are TRBV2 and TRBJ1-6; D is unclear. Germline assignment: CDR1 SNHLY and CDR2 FYNNEI. CDR3 size: 15 residues. V dropped 3 bases and J dropped 7 bases, with 13 bases sitting between them. CDR3 protein: CASSEWNRENSPLHF. In DNA, the CDR3 is TGTGCCAGCAGTGAGTGGAACAGAGAAAATTCACCCCTCCACTTT.

Worth noting for this clone: Relative to the germline gene, one junction end is altered; a read error may explain this. The genes are TRBV4-1 and TRBJ1-4, with TRBD1 as a possible D gene (6 bases). This CDR3 is 16 amino acids long. CDR1 and CDR2 (germline): MGHRA, YSYEKL. CDR3 amino acids: CASSHDPGRGNGKLFF. In DNA, the CDR3 is TGCGCCAGCAGCCACGACCCGGGTAGGGGGAATGGAAAACTGTTTTTT.

This chain links TRBV5-4 with TRBJ2-1; 10 bases line up with TRBD2. This CDR3 contains 15 residues. Germline V lookup: CDR1 SGHNT, CDR2 YYREEE (reference sequence). V gave up 4 bases and J gave up 7 bases; unmatched junction bases: 8. This CDR3 is CASSISGGFGNEQFF. Written as DNA, the CDR3 is TGTGCCAGCAGCATTAGCGGGGGGTTTGGAAATGAGCAGTTCTTC.

A few counts support this clone. CDR3 nucleotides: TGTGCCAGCAGCTTAAGTTCAGTCAACTACGAGCAGTACTTC. Its protein product is CASSLSSVNYEQYF. The chain has TRBV7-2 and TRBJ2-7; D call uncertain. CDR1 SGHTA and CDR2 FQGNSA come from the germline V gene. There are 14 residues in the CDR3. Trimming removed 2 bases at V and 3 bases at J, with 11 bases between.

The J gene is TRBJ2-1, the V gene TRBV10-2; 14 positions match TRBD2. CDR1 and CDR2 (germline): WSHSY, SAAADI. This CDR3 has 16 amino acids. Trimming at V came to 6 bases and at J to 0 bases, leaving 1 base not matched to a gene. This CDR3 is CASSGTSGGSYNEQFF. The CDR3 bases are TGCGCCAGCAGCGGGACTAGCGGGGGCTCCTACAATGAGCAGTTCTTC.

In its sample, this clone was seen a few times. The chain joins TRBV5-4 to TRBJ1-1; 9 bases match TRBD1. Germline V lookup: CDR1 SGHNT, CDR2 YYREEE (reference sequence). V shed 3 bases and J 11 bases; nucleotides not matched to a gene: 11. The CDR3 has 14 amino acids. The CDR3 here is CASSSRDRVSWAFF. The CDR3 DNA follows: TGTGCCAGCAGCTCCCGGGACAGGGTCTCTTGGGCTTTCTTT. The entire variable domain, with the rest obtained from reference TRBV5-4 and TRBJ1-1, is as follows: ETGVTQSPTHLIKTRGQQVTLRCSSQSGHNTVSWYQQALGQGPQFIFQYYREEENGRGNFPPRFSGLQFPNYSSELNVNALELDDSALYLCASSSRDRVSWAFFGQGTRLTVV.

V is TRBV28 and J is TRBJ1-1; possible D gene TRBD1, 6 bases. V was trimmed by 8 bases and J by 0 bases, leaving 16 bases between them. This CDR3 comprises 15 residues. Looked up from germline, CDR1 is MDHEN and CDR2 is SYDVKM. The CDR3 DNA sequence: TGTGCCAGCGTCCCTGGGGGGGGCATGAACACTGAAGCTTTCTTT. Translation gives CASVPGGGMNTEAFF.

This chain links TRBV5-4 with TRBJ2-7; 7 nucleotides agree with TRBD2. Germline CDR1 SGHNT, CDR2 YYREEE (reference sequence). V was pared by 5 bases and J by 2 bases, with 10 bases of the junction left unmatched. This CDR3 region has 15 residues. CDR3 amino acids: CASRREKDIPYEQYF. CDR3 nucleotides: TGTGCCAGCAGGCGGGAGAAGGACATACCCTACGAGCAGTACTTC.

This clone was recorded only once. The chain carries TRBV10-3 and TRBJ2-2; TRBD1 agrees at 7 bases. Germline-derived CDR1 and CDR2 are ENHRY and SYGVKD. Trimming took 2 bases from V and 2 from J; bases not matched to a gene: 8. CDR3 length: 17 amino acids. The CDR3 DNA reads as TGTGCCATCAGTGAGACAAAAACAGGGGTAAACACCGGGGAGCTGTTTTTT. Translating gives CAISETKTGVNTGELFF.

This clone was recorded a few times. This chain links TRBV19 with TRBJ1-1; D unresolved. Germline V gene sequence: CDR1 LNHDA, CDR2 SQIVND (reference sequence). Trimming pared 4 bases from V and 4 bases from J, leaving 13 bases between. The length of the CDR3 is 14 residues. This CDR3 is CASSKTTLITEAFF. For the CDR3, the DNA is TGTGCCAGTAGTAAGACTACTTTGATCACTGAAGCTTTCTTT.

This chain connects TRBV7-9 to TRBJ1-5, with 7 bases that match TRBD1. Germline trimming cut 5 bases from V and 9 bases from J; bases unmatched to any gene: 10. There are 14 residues in the CDR3. Germline V CDR1 and CDR2: SEHNR, FQNEAQ (reference sequence). The DNA of the CDR3 is TGTGCCAGCAGCATAGGGACAGACCCCCTGCCCCAGCATTTT. Its protein product is CASSIGTDPLPQHF.

The chain has TRBV5-1 and TRBJ1-4, with a weak D call TRBD1 (6 bases). This CDR3 comprises 15 residues. Trimming pared 1 base from V and 8 bases from J, leaving 15 bases between. Germline CDR1 and CDR2: SGHRS and YFSETQ. In DNA form, the CDR3 reads TGCGCCAGCAGCTTGAATACAGGGATCAACGAAAAACTGTTTTTT. It translates to CASSLNTGINEKLFF.

V usage is TRBV7-2 and J usage is TRBJ2-2; maybe TRBD2 (5 bases). Trimming shortened V by 5 bases and J by 5 bases, and 15 bases separated the two germline ends. The CDR3 length is 15 residues. CDR1 is SGHTA, CDR2 FQGNSA, per germline. CDR3 in DNA: TGTGCCAGCAGCCCCAGGACGGGATTTACCGGGGAGCTGTTTTTT. It translates to CASSPRTGFTGELFF.

This clone was observed a single time. The chain uses TRBV5-1 and TRBJ2-1, with 8 positions matching TRBD2. With V trimmed by 4 bases and J by 1 base, 7 bases remained unmatched. The CDR3 sequence is 16 residues long. Germline V CDR1 and CDR2: SGHRS, YFSETQ. DNA for the CDR3: TGCGCCAGCAGCCGGCTCGGGGGGGTATCCTACAATGAGCAGTTCTTC. This translates into CASSRLGGVSYNEQFF.

The chain uses TRBV6-5 and TRBJ2-6; D is perhaps TRBD1 (6 bases). Between the trimmed V and J ends, which lost 4 bases and 0 bases, there was a span of 10 bases. The CDR3 has 16 residues. Per germline, CDR1 MNHEY and CDR2 SVGAGI. The DNA for the CDR3 is TGTGCCAGCAGTTTAACAGGGCTCTCTGGGGCCAACGTCCTGACTTTC. This sequence encodes CASSLTGLSGANVLTF.

The genes are TRBV18 and TRBJ1-1, with a possible D match to TRBD1 (6 bases). CDR1 is KGHSH and CDR2 is LQKENI in the germline V gene. Trimming stripped 3 bases from V and 0 bases from J, with 17 bases between. The length of the CDR3 is 17 residues. The CDR3 region has the DNA TGTGCCAGCTCACCGGGCCAGGGGCGGGTAGTGAACACTGAAGCTTTCTTT. Residues: CASSPGQGRVVNTEAFF.

This rearrangement joins TRBV2 to TRBJ2-7; D remains ambiguous. V lost 6 bases to trimming and J lost 6 bases, with 9 bases between them. The CDR3 extends over 11 amino acids. Germline V gene sequence: CDR1 SNHLY, CDR2 FYNNEI. The chain's CDR3 is CASRWAAEQYF. CDR3 nucleotides: TGTGCCAGCAGGTGGGCAGCCGAGCAGTACTTC. Based on the CDR3 plus reference TRBV2 and TRBJ2-7, the full variable domain is EPEVTQTPSHQVTQMGQEVILRCVPISNHLYFYWYRQILGQKVEFLVSFYNNEISEKSEIFDDQFSVERPDGSNFTLKIRSTKLEDSAMYFCASRWAAEQYFGPGTRLTVT.

The V call is TRBV6-6, the J call TRBJ2-2; tentatively, D is TRBD2 (6 bases). Germline V gene lookup returns CDR1 MNHNY and CDR2 SVGAGI (reference sequence). Trimming took 0 bases from V and 0 from J, leaving 8 bases between them. CDR3 length: 16 residues. The CDR3 here is CASSYSGGTNTGELFF. CDR3 nucleotides: TGTGCCAGCAGTTACTCGGGGGGTACGAACACCGGGGAGCTGTTTTTT.

This clone came up a few times. V usage is TRBV5-1 and J usage is TRBJ2-5, with D possibly TRBD2 on 6 matching bases. This CDR3 is built from 16 residues. Trimming removed 0 bases from V and 1 base from J, with 13 bases in between. Germline V gene lookup returns CDR1 SGHRS and CDR2 YFSETQ. This CDR3 reads CASSLDGGILQETQYF. CDR3 nucleotide sequence: TGCGCCAGCAGCTTGGATGGGGGGATCCTCCAAGAGACCCAGTACTTC.

This chain links TRBV6-1 with TRBJ1-2; perhaps TRBD1 as D (5 bases). Trimming pared 1 base from V and 5 bases from J, leaving 8 bases between. The CDR3 has 13 amino acids. Germline assignment: CDR1 MNHNS and CDR2 SASEGT. As DNA, the CDR3 is TGTGCCAGCAGTGAAGTCAGGGTTTATGGCTACACCTTC. It specifies CASSEVRVYGYTF.

V usage is TRBV6-5 and J usage is TRBJ1-1, with a tentative D call TRBD1 (5 bases). Germline assignment: CDR1 MNHEY and CDR2 SVGAGI. This CDR3 contains 14 residues. V lost 0 bases to trimming and J lost 4 bases, with 9 bases between them. CDR3 protein: CASSYSRGGTEAFF. CDR3 nucleotides: TGTGCCAGCAGTTACTCAAGGGGAGGCACTGAAGCTTTCTTT.

This clone has just a few counts. J is TRBJ1-6 and V is TRBV5-1, with a weak D call TRBD1 (5 bases). Germline CDR1 reads SGHRS; CDR2 reads YFSETQ. The length of the CDR3 is 15 residues. The ends were cut back, 4 bases at V and 9 bases at J, with 17 bases in the middle. As DNA, the CDR3 is TGCGCCAGCAGCCTCCATCAGGGCATGAGTTCACCCCTCCACTTT. This sequence encodes CASSLHQGMSSPLHF. The whole variable domain, filled in from reference TRBV5-1 and TRBJ1-6, reads KAGVTQTPRYLIKTRGQQVTLSCSPISGHRSVSWYQQTPGQGLQFLFEYFSETQRNKGNFPGRFSGRQFSNSRSEMNVSTLELGDSALYLCASSLHQGMSSPLHFGNGTRLTVT.

The chain has TRBV9 and TRBJ2-3; D is perhaps TRBD2 (6 bases). From germline, CDR1 is SGDLS and CDR2 YYNGEE. The V end was cut by 6 bases, the J end by 9 bases, with 14 bases between. The CDR3 sequence is 12 residues long. In DNA, the CDR3 is TGTGCCAGCACTGACGGGAGCCCGACGCAGTATTTT. Its protein product is CASTDGSPTQYF.

V is TRBV28 and J is TRBJ1-4, with 12 nucleotides matching TRBD1. The CDR3 runs to 17 residues. J was trimmed by 2 bases and V by 5 bases; bases with no gene match: 6. CDR1 and CDR2 from the germline V gene are MDHEN and SYDVKM. The CDR3 DNA reads as TGTGCCAGCAGTGGGACAGGGGGCCGCTTGACTAATGAAAAACTGTTTTTT. Its protein product is CASSGTGGRLTNEKLFF.

The gene calls are TRBV5-5 and TRBJ2-1; 9 nucleotides agree with TRBD1. The germline V gene encodes CDR1 SGHKS and CDR2 YYEKEE (reference sequence). J lost 8 bases, V lost 4 bases, and 10 bases had no gene match. This CDR3 is 15 amino acids long. The CDR3 DNA reads as TGTGCCAGCAGCCATCATCCGACAGGGGGGTATGAGCAGTTCTTC. Its protein product is CASSHHPTGGYEQFF.

This clone was seen a handful of times. CDR3 loop: CASSLSGGAGNEQFF. DNA of the CDR3: TGCGCCAGCAGCCTTAGCGGGGGGGCAGGTAATGAGCAGTTCTTC. V gene TRBV5-1 combines with J gene TRBJ2-1; 11 nucleotides agree with TRBD2. The CDR3 runs to 15 residues. Germline trimming cut 4 bases from V and 7 bases from J; bases unmatched to any gene: 7. The V gene's germline CDR1 is SGHRS and CDR2 YFSETQ.

This clone was detected only a few times. The V call is TRBV6-6, the J call TRBJ2-5, with D possibly TRBD1 on 6 matching bases. The CDR3 is made up of 15 amino acids. Germline CDR1 is MNHNY and CDR2 is SVGAGI (reference sequence). V shed 0 bases and J shed 4 bases, with 12 bases lying between them. The CDR3 protein is CASSYSQGFGETQYF. In nucleotides, the CDR3 is TGTGCCAGCAGTTACTCACAGGGTTTTGGAGAGACCCAGTACTTC.